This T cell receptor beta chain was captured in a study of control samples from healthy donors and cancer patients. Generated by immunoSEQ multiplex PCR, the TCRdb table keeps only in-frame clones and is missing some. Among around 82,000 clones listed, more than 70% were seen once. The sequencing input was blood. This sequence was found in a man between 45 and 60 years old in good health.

The CDR3 protein is CASSGGGATDTQYF. The CDR3 region has the DNA TGCGCCAGCAGCGGCGGGGGGGCCACAGATACGCAGTATTTT. This chain joins TRBV10-1 and TRBJ2-3; 9 bases fit TRBD2. CDR1 is WNHNN and CDR2 is SYGVQD in the germline V gene (reference sequence). There are 14 residues in the CDR3. Germline trimming cut 6 bases from V and 2 bases from J; bases unmatched to any gene: 3.